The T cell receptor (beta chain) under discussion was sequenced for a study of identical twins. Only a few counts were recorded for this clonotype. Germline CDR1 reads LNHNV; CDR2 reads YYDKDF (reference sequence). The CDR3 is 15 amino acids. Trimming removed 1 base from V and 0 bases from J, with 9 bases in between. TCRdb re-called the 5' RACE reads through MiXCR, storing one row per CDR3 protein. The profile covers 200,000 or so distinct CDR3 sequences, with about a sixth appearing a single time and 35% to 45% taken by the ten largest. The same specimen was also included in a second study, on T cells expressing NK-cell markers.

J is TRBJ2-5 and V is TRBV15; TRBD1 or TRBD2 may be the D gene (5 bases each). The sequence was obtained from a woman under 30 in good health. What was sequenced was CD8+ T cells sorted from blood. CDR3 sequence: CATSRGRDDQETQYF. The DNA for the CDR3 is TGTGCCACCAGCAGAGGCCGGGACGACCAAGAGACCCAGTACTTC.